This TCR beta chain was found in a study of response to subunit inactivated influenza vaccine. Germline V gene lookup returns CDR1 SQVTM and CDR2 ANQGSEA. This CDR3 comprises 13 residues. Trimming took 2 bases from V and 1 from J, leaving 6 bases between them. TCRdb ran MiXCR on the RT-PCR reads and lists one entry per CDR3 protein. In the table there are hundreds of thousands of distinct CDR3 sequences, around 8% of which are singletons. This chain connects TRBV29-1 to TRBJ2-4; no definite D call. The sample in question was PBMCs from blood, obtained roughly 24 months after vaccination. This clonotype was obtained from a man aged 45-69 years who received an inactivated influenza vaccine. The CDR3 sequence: CSVESGAKNIQYF. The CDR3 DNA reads TGCAGCGTTGAATCCGGGGCCAAAAACATTCAGTACTTC.